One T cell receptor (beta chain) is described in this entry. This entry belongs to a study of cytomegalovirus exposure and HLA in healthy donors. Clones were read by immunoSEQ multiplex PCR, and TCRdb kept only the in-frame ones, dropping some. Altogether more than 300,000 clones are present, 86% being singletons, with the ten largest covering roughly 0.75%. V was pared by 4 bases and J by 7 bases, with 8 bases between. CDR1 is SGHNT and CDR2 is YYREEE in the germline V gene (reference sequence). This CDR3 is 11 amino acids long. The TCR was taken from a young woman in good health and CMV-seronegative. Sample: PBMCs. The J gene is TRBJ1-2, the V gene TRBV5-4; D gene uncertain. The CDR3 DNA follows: TGTGCCAGCAGCGAGGGTGGTGGCTACACCTTC. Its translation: CASSEGGGYTF.